The next 8 T cell receptor beta chains were all read from a single sample in a study of blood T cell repertoires in COVID-19. TCRdb keeps only in-frame clones here, not all; method: immunoSEQ multiplex PCR. The sample includes roughly 210,000 clones, roughly 84% of them seen just once. Sequencing was done on a sample of PBMCs or T cells enriched from blood (not recorded which). The receptor source for this set is a man younger than 45 in a cohort exposed to, infected with or recovered from COVID-19 (not recorded which).

V is TRBV27 and J is TRBJ2-3; D is perhaps TRBD2 (5 bases). V dropped 7 bases and J dropped 9 bases, with 17 bases sitting between them. Germline values: CDR1 MNHEY, CDR2 SMNVEV (reference sequence). CDR3 length: 13 amino acids. The CDR3 DNA reads as TGTGCCAGCACTCCGGGCCCTGGGAGAACGCAGTATTTT. Residues: CASTPGPGRTQYF.

The rearrangement joins TRBV11-2 to TRBJ1-5; TRBD1 agrees at 7 bases. CDR1 and CDR2 (germline): SGHAT, FQNNGV. The V and J ends lost 1 base and 10 bases, in that order; junction bases with no gene match: 4. This CDR3 contains 13 residues. This chain's CDR3 is CASSLGQGHPQHF. The CDR3 DNA is TGTGCCAGCAGCTTAGGACAGGGCCATCCCCAGCATTTT.

The V and J genes are TRBV6-2 or TRBV6-3 and TRBJ2-7; TRBD2 matches 13 bases. Germline V gene lookup returns CDR1 MNHEY and CDR2 SVGEGT. The CDR3 runs 15 residues. V shed 6 bases and J 2 bases; nucleotides not matched to a gene: 4. For the CDR3, the DNA is TGTGCCAGCAGCCCACTAGCGGGAGGGCCCTACGAGCAGTACTTC. Its translation is CASSPLAGGPYEQYF.

This chain links TRBV4-2 with TRBJ2-1; 11 bases line up with TRBD1. The CDR3 contains 17 residues. Germline CDR1 is LGHNA and CDR2 is YNFKEQ. V was pared by 5 bases and J by 7 bases, with 13 bases of the junction left unmatched. The CDR3 DNA reads TGTGCCAGCAGCTTGCGCACCGGGACAGGGGGAATGAATGAGCAGTTCTTC. Protein sequence: CASSLRTGTGGMNEQFF.

The V gene is TRBV15, the J gene TRBJ2-1; a weak D match, TRBD1 (6 bases). CDR3 size: 14 residues. Germline CDR1 reads LNHNV; CDR2 reads YYDKDF (reference sequence). V was cut by 4 bases and J by 7 bases, with 14 bases left in between. CDR3 DNA: TGTGCCACCAGCACCTTACAGGGAATGAATGAGCAGTTCTTC. The encoded protein is CATSTLQGMNEQFF.

The chain's CDR3 is CASSSAGTDEKLFF. The CDR3 region has the DNA TGTGCCAGCAGTTCAGCGGGTACGGATGAAAAACTGTTTTTT. The chain recombines TRBV6-2 or TRBV6-3 with TRBJ1-4; D ambiguous. CDR1 MNHEY and CDR2 SVGEGT come from the germline V gene. CDR3 length equals 14 residues. V lost 4 bases and J lost 6, with 12 bases in between.

The chain joins TRBV28 to TRBJ2-2; TRBD2 aligns across 10 bases. This CDR3 region has 16 residues. Germline V gene sequence: CDR1 MDHEN, CDR2 SYDVKM. With V trimmed by 3 bases and J by 3 bases, 4 bases remained unmatched. The CDR3 is CASSFSGLADTGELFF. In DNA form, the CDR3 reads TGTGCCAGCAGTTTTAGTGGACTAGCGGACACCGGGGAGCTGTTTTTT.

The V and J genes are TRBV27 and TRBJ2-5; TRBD1 is a possible D gene (6 bases). The CDR3 loop spans 14 amino acids. Trimming left V 5 bases short and J 4 bases short, with 14 bases between. Germline-derived CDR1 and CDR2 are MNHEY and SMNVEV (reference sequence). In DNA form, the CDR3 reads TGTGCCAGCAGTCTAAACAGGGTAGGAGAGACCCAGTACTTC. Protein: CASSLNRVGETQYF.